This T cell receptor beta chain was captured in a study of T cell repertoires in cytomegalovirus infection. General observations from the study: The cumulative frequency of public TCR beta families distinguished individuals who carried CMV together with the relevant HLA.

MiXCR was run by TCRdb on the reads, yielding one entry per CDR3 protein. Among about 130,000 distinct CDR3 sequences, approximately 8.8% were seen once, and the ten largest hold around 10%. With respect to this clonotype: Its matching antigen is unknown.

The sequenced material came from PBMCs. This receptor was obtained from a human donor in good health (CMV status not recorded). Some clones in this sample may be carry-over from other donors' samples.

The CDR3 bases are TGTGCCAGCAGTGAGACAGGGCGGGTACCCCTCCACTTT. Translated, it gives CASSETGRVPLHF. The rearrangement uses TRBV2 and TRBJ1-6, with 7 bases aligning to TRBD1. This CDR3 has 13 residues. V gave up 3 bases and J gave up 12 bases; unmatched junction bases: 5. Germline V lookup: CDR1 SNHLY, CDR2 FYNNEI.